Reported below is one T cell receptor beta chain. The method was immunoSEQ multiplex PCR; TCRdb's version includes in-frame clones alone and lacks a portion of them. The sample carries under 700,000 clones, approximately 80% recorded once. This sample is part of a study of shared T cell receptors in the human thymus. This CDR3 has 14 residues. The V and J ends lost 1 base and 2 bases respectively, with 8 bases between them. Germline values: CDR1 LGHNA, CDR2 YSLEER. The data also belong to a second study, concerning human thymus T cells.

The chain recombines TRBV4-3 with TRBJ1-2, with D unresolved. The sample was thymocytes. This clonotype was obtained from a boy in the first two years of life with a congenital heart defect. CDR3 coding DNA: TGCGCCAGCAGCCAAGGTGGCCAAAACTATGGCTACACCTTC. As protein: CASSQGGQNYGYTF.